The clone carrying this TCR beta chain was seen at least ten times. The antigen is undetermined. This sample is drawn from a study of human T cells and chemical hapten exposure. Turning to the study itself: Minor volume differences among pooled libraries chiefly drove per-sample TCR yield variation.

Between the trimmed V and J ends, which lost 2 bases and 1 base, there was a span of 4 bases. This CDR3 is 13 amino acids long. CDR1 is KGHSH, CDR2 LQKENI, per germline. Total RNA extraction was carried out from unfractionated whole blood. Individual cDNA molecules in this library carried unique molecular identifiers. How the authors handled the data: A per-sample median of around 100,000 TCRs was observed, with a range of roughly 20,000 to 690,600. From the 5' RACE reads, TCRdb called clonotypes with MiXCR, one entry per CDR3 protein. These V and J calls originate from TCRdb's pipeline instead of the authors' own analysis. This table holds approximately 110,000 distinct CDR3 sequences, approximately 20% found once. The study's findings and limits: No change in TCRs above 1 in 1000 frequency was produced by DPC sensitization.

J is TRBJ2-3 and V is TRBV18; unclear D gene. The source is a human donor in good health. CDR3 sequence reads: CASSPMRTDTQYF. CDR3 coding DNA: TGTGCCAGCTCACCAATGCGCACAGATACGCAGTATTTT.